This T cell receptor (beta chain) comes out of a study of radiotherapy plus CTLA-4 blockade in lung cancer. The CDR3 loop spans 13 amino acids. V was pared by 0 bases and J by 1 base, with 3 bases between. CDR1 and CDR2 (germline): MNHEY, SMNVEV (reference sequence). Data came from immunoSEQ multiplex PCR; TCRdb stores just in-frame clones and leaves some out. Here the sample spans 2,400 or so clones, 70% to 80% being singletons. This clonotype was sampled from a human donor with non-small cell lung cancer that progressed on radiotherapy plus ipilimumab. The material sequenced was tumor tissue, taken from a patient treated with radiotherapy plus ipilimumab. This chain joins TRBV27 and TRBJ1-1; D remains unclear. CDR3 residues: CASSLSRNTEAFF. CDR3 DNA sequence: TGTGCCAGCAGTTTATCCAGGAACACTGAAGCTTTCTTT.